Below, 22 T cell receptor beta chains from the same sample are listed, as sequenced in a study of early T cells in non-severe SARS-CoV-2 infection. TCRdb redid the calling of the 5' RACE reads with MiXCR, one entry per CDR3 protein. The sample gives 33,000 or so distinct CDR3 sequences, 5% to 6% of which show up once; about 8% is in the top ten. Sequencing was performed on whole blood. The receptors shown here come from an adult who was a healthcare worker with PCR-confirmed SARS-CoV-2 infection or an uninfected control (not recorded which).

This clonotype was detected many times. The chain combines TRBV13 with TRBJ2-1; D is perhaps TRBD1 (6 bases). The CDR3 loop spans 15 amino acids. V lost 5 bases, J lost 8 bases, and 19 bases lay in between. Per the germline V gene, CDR1 is PRHDT and CDR2 is FYEKMQ (reference sequence). Written as DNA, the CDR3 is TGTGCCAGCAGCCCACGTCGAACAGGGTTCTATGAGCAGTTCTTC. Translated: CASSPRRTGFYEQFF.

The chain links TRBV6-2 or TRBV6-3 to TRBJ2-1; D tentatively reads TRBD1 or TRBD2 (6 bases each). The CDR3 is made up of 15 amino acids. V gave up 4 bases and J gave up 4 bases, with 14 bases separating them. Germline V gene sequence: CDR1 MNHEY, CDR2 SVGEGT. The CDR3 DNA sequence: TGTGCCAGCAGTTCACAGGGTGGACTATACAATGAGCAGTTCTTC. Protein: CASSSQGGLYNEQFF.

This clonotype has at least ten counts. The chain recombines TRBV20-1 with TRBJ2-1; 9 bases agree with TRBD2. The V gene end was trimmed by 6 bases and the J gene end by 9 bases; junction bases not matched to a gene: 15. The CDR3 extends over 15 amino acids. CDR1 and CDR2 from the germline V gene are DFQATT and SNEGSKA (reference sequence). The CDR3 DNA follows: TGCAGTGCCCCAGTGCGGGAGGGGGGTGGAGGTGAGCAGTTCTTC. It encodes CSAPVREGGGGEQFF.

This clonotype appeared many times. The gene calls are TRBV29-1 and TRBJ1-2; possibly TRBD1 for D (5 bases). The germline gives CDR1 SQVTM, CDR2 ANQGSEA. The length of the CDR3 is 12 residues. Trimming stripped 7 bases from V and 3 bases from J, with 12 bases between. The CDR3 DNA reads as TGCAGCGCCAGGGCCGACCACTATGGCTACACCTTC. Translating gives CSARADHYGYTF.

This clonotype was counted at least ten times. V is TRBV6-4 and J is TRBJ2-2; 7 bases fit TRBD2. CDR3 size: 14 residues. The germline V gene encodes CDR1 MRHNA and CDR2 SNTAGT. V lost 2 bases and J lost 3; bases outside the gene matches: 0. The CDR3 DNA reads TGTGCCAGCAGTGACGGGAGGGACACCGGGGAGCTGTTTTTT. This encodes CASSDGRDTGELFF.

Ten or more counts support this clonotype. J is TRBJ2-5 and V is TRBV11-2, with 8 bases that match TRBD2. Germline V gene sequence: CDR1 SGHAT, CDR2 FQNNGV. There are 15 residues in the CDR3. J was trimmed by 4 bases and V by 5 bases; bases with no gene match: 9. The CDR3, as DNA: TGTGCCAGCAGCCAAGGACTAGCCGAAAGAGAGACCCAGTACTTC. It codes for CASSQGLAERETQYF.

This clonotype was observed a handful of times. The gene calls are TRBV2 and TRBJ2-5, with 7 bases aligning to TRBD2. With V trimmed by 6 bases and J by 6 bases, 13 bases remained unmatched. The CDR3 has 15 residues. Germline CDR1 and CDR2: SNHLY and FYNNEI. CDR3: CASSPEGGSRKTQYF. The DNA for the CDR3 is TGTGCCAGCAGCCCCGAGGGCGGGAGTCGAAAGACCCAGTACTTC.

This clonotype was seen many times. The J gene is TRBJ2-1, the V gene TRBV24-1; 8 nucleotides align to TRBD2. J was trimmed by 4 bases and V by 4 bases; bases with no gene match: 5. CDR3 length: 15 amino acids. From germline, CDR1 is KGHDR and CDR2 SFDVKD. The CDR3 nucleotides are TGTGCCACCAGTGACCCTAGCGGGCCTTACAATGAGCAGTTCTTC. Protein product: CATSDPSGPYNEQFF.

This clonotype has at least ten counts. The rearrangement uses TRBV4-2 and TRBJ2-1; a possible D gene is TRBD2 (7 bases). This CDR3 has 17 residues. Germline CDR1 LGHNA, CDR2 YNFKEQ. V dropped 0 bases and J dropped 0 bases, with 12 bases sitting between them. The CDR3 coding sequence is TGTGCCAGCAGCCAAGAGGGGGGGCGGAGCTCCTACAATGAGCAGTTCTTC. This translates into CASSQEGGRSSYNEQFF.

The chain combines TRBV12-3 or TRBV12-4 with TRBJ1-2; D remains ambiguous. CDR3 size: 14 residues. V lost 7 bases, J lost 3 bases, and 15 bases lay in between. The CDR3 sequence is CASTRSPRDYGYTF. In DNA, the CDR3 is TGTGCCAGCACCCGCTCCCCGCGGGACTATGGCTACACCTTC.

This clonotype was seen ten or more times. The V and J genes are TRBV6-2 or TRBV6-3 and TRBJ1-2; D remains unclear. Germline V gives CDR1 MNHEY, CDR2 SVGEGT. CDR3 length: 12 residues. Trimming cost V 5 bases and J 5 bases, with 9 bases left between them. The CDR3 DNA follows: TGTGCCAGCAGTGCATCCTTTTATGGCTACACCTTC. It codes for CASSASFYGYTF.

This clonotype was counted at least ten times. The chain links TRBV29-1 to TRBJ2-1; D ambiguous. CDR3 length: 12 amino acids. Trimming shortened V by 7 bases and J by 8 bases, and 15 bases separated the two germline ends. Germline-derived CDR1 and CDR2 are SQVTM and ANQGSEA. The DNA for the CDR3 is TGCAGCGGGGCGGTAAAGCTAGATGAGCAGTTCTTC. This codes for CSGAVKLDEQFF.

This clonotype was seen only a few times. The chain's CDR3 is CASSIKGDNSPLHF. CDR3 bases: TGTGCCAGCAGCATCAAGGGGGATAATTCACCCCTCCACTTT. The chain couples TRBV5-5 to TRBJ1-6; D perhaps matches TRBD1 (6 bases). CDR1 is SGHKS and CDR2 is YYEKEE in the germline V gene (reference sequence). V was pared by 4 bases and J by 5 bases, with 10 bases between. CDR3 length: 14 amino acids.

This clonotype was seen ten or more times. The chain employs TRBV19 and TRBJ2-3; 10 positions agree with TRBD2. V lost 6 bases to trimming and J lost 0 bases; unmatched junction nucleotides: 3. Germline V CDR1 and CDR2: LNHDA, SQIVND (reference sequence). This CDR3 spans 15 amino acids. CDR3: CASSQLAGSTDTQYF. The DNA of the CDR3 is TGTGCCAGTAGCCAACTAGCGGGGAGCACAGATACGCAGTATTTT. Combining the CDR3 with reference TRBV19 and TRBJ2-3 gives the whole variable domain DGGITQSPKYLFRKEGQNVTLSCEQNLNHDAMYWYRQDPGQGLRLIYYSQIVNDFQKGDIAEGYSVSREKKESFPLTVTSAQKNPTAFYLCASSQLAGSTDTQYFGPGTRLTVL.

This clonotype was counted a few times. The V call is TRBV7-2, the J call TRBJ2-7, with D possibly being TRBD1 or TRBD2 (5 bases each). Trimming took off 6 bases at V and 0 bases at J, with 12 bases between the two ends. The V gene's germline CDR1 is SGHTA and CDR2 FQGNSA. The CDR3 consists of 14 residues. CDR3 DNA sequence: TGTGCCAGCAGACGGGACCCGAGCTCCTACGAGCAGTACTTC. Amino acid sequence: CASRRDPSSYEQYF.

This clonotype was seen repeatedly, ten times or more. V gene TRBV19 combines with J gene TRBJ2-1, with 10 bases lining up with TRBD1. The CDR3 runs to 15 residues. Germline V lookup: CDR1 LNHDA, CDR2 SQIVND (reference sequence). After removal of 6 bases from V and 6 bases from J, the junction contained 8 bases not matched to a gene. The CDR3 DNA sequence: TGTGCCAGTAGAGATATGGACAGGGGGTCCAATGAGCAGTTCTTC. Translation: CASRDMDRGSNEQFF.

Many counts were recorded for this clonotype. V usage is TRBV13 and J usage is TRBJ1-5; D ambiguous. Trimming shortened V by 0 bases and J by 6 bases, and 9 bases separated the two germline ends. Germline lookup yields CDR1 PRHDT and CDR2 FYEKMQ (reference sequence). The CDR3 runs 14 residues. CDR3 residues: CASSLGRWGQPQHF. For the CDR3, the DNA is TGTGCCAGCAGCTTAGGCAGGTGGGGTCAGCCCCAGCATTTT.

This sequence joins TRBV6-2 or TRBV6-3 and TRBJ2-7; D is ambiguous. Germline loops: CDR1 MNHEY, CDR2 SVGEGT. The CDR3 has 13 residues. V was trimmed by 8 bases and J by 0 bases, leaving 11 bases between them. CDR3: CASGDTLSYEQYF. DNA for the CDR3: TGTGCCAGCGGAGACACCCTCTCCTACGAGCAGTACTTC.

This clonotype was picked up many times. The chain recombines TRBV20-1 with TRBJ2-7; weak D call: TRBD2 (6 bases). The germline CDR1 and CDR2 sequences are DFQATT and SNEGSKA (reference sequence). The CDR3 length is 14 residues. V dropped 3 bases and J dropped 0 bases, with 12 bases sitting between them. The CDR3, as DNA: TGCAGTGCTAGGCCGGGAGCTAGCTCCTACGAGCAGTACTTC. This encodes CSARPGASSYEQYF.

This clonotype showed up many times. This rearrangement joins TRBV4-3 to TRBJ1-1, with TRBD1 as a possible D gene (5 bases). This CDR3 is 14 amino acids long. Germline assignment: CDR1 LGHNA and CDR2 YSLEER. V lost 6 bases and J 4 bases, leaving 15 bases between the germline ends. The CDR3 DNA reads as TGCGCCAGCAGTTTCACCGAGGGGTTCACTGAAGCTTTCTTT. It encodes CASSFTEGFTEAFF.

Ten or more counts support this clonotype. The V gene is TRBV25-1, the J gene TRBJ1-1, with D perhaps TRBD1 (5 bases). The CDR3 sequence is 14 residues long. With 4 bases removed from V and 4 bases from J, the gap between germline ends came to 13 bases. Germline V gene sequence: CDR1 MGHDK, CDR2 SYGVNS. Here the CDR3 reads CASSAPGGVTEAFF. Here the CDR3 DNA reads TGTGCCAGCAGTGCCCCCGGGGGGGTCACTGAAGCTTTCTTT.

This clonotype was seen ten or more times. The chain employs TRBV11-2 and TRBJ1-2; D gene uncertain. The V end lost 0 bases, the J end lost 7 bases, and 9 bases lay between the germline ends. The germline gives CDR1 SGHAT, CDR2 FQNNGV. This CDR3 is 13 amino acids long. Written as DNA, the CDR3 is TGTGCCAGCAGCTTAGATCGTATCCGTGGCTACACCTTC. It yields the protein CASSLDRIRGYTF.